Listed here are 20 T cell receptor beta chains from one sample, sequenced in a study of blood T cell repertoires in COVID-19. The method was immunoSEQ multiplex PCR; TCRdb's version includes in-frame clones alone and lacks a portion of them. The sample shows 230,000 or so clones, about 85% of them seen only once. Sequenced sample: peripheral blood. These TCRs come from a man aged 30-40 years with active or convalescent COVID-19.

The rearrangement uses TRBV2 and TRBJ1-2; D ambiguous. Germline V gene sequence: CDR1 SNHLY, CDR2 FYNNEI. V gave up 5 bases and J gave up 8 bases, with 9 bases separating them. The CDR3 consists of 11 residues. The CDR3 reads CASSPQVGYTF. The DNA of the CDR3 is TGTGCCAGCAGTCCCCAGGTCGGCTACACCTTC.

The V gene is TRBV30, the J gene TRBJ2-5; D not certain. Trimming cost V 0 bases and J 7 bases, with 6 bases left between them. CDR1 and CDR2 from the germline V gene are GTSNPN and SVGIG (reference sequence). The CDR3 is 11 residues long. CDR3 sequence: CAWSVEVTQYF. Written as DNA, the CDR3 is TGTGCCTGGAGTGTAGAGGTGACCCAGTACTTC.

The J gene is TRBJ1-4, the V gene TRBV27, with 9 positions matching TRBD1. The CDR3 is made up of 13 amino acids. The junction had 1 base not matched to a gene; V was cut back by 6 bases and J by 5 bases. Looked up from germline, CDR1 is MNHEY and CDR2 is SMNVEV (reference sequence). The CDR3 nucleotides read TGTGCCAGCAGGGGACAGGGAAATGAAAAACTGTTTTTT. It codes for CASRGQGNEKLFF.

The chain has TRBV14 and TRBJ2-7; TRBD2 is a possible D gene (5 bases). Germline CDR1 and CDR2: SGHDN and FVKESK. The V gene lost 1 base and the J gene lost 11 bases, with 12 bases spanning the gap. This CDR3 is built from 12 residues. In nucleotides, the CDR3 is TGTGCCAGCAGCCAAGTTCATACGGGGAAGTACTTC. It translates to CASSQVHTGKYF.

The chain combines TRBV11-3 with TRBJ1-1; no reliable D call. Germline CDR1 is SGHNT and CDR2 is YENEEA. V lost 3 bases and J 3 bases, leaving 8 bases between the germline ends. This CDR3 is 13 amino acids long. CDR3 sequence (DNA): TGTGCCAGCAGCTTTCGTACGGACACTGAAGCTTTCTTT. Translating gives CASSFRTDTEAFF.

The J gene is TRBJ1-2, the V gene TRBV7-2, with 7 bases lining up with TRBD1. The CDR3 sequence is 13 residues long. CDR1 is SGHTA, CDR2 FQGNSA, per germline. V gave up 5 bases and J gave up 5 bases; unmatched junction bases: 5. In DNA, the CDR3 is TGTGCCAGCAGCCGAGACAGGGATTATGGCTACACCTTC. This codes for CASSRDRDYGYTF.

This clone was detected only once. The CDR3 DNA reads as TGTGCCACCTACAGGGCAGCGAACACCGGGGAGCTGTTTTTT. Residues: CATYRAANTGELFF. The V gene is TRBV10-3, the J gene TRBJ2-2, with D possibly TRBD1 on 6 matching bases. CDR3 length: 14 amino acids. Germline V lookup: CDR1 ENHRY, CDR2 SYGVKD. Between the trimmed V and J ends, which lost 10 bases and 0 bases, there was a span of 12 bases.

This clone has a single count. V and J are TRBV19 and TRBJ2-1, with TRBD2 matching over 9 bases. CDR3 size: 13 residues. Germline CDR1 is LNHDA and CDR2 is SQIVND (reference sequence). V lost 7 bases, J lost 7 bases, and 5 bases stayed unmatched. The CDR3 DNA reads TGTGCCAGTACATGGCGGGGGGGGAATGAGCAGTTCTTC. Residues: CASTWRGGNEQFF.

This chain connects TRBV11-2 to TRBJ2-3; TRBD2 matches at 7 bases. The CDR3 has 12 residues. The trim removed 6 bases at V and 8 bases at J, leaving 5 bases unmatched. CDR1 is SGHAT, CDR2 FQNNGV, per germline. DNA for the CDR3: TGTGCCAGCAGTCCCGGGGAGGGTACGCAGTATTTT. It is translated as CASSPGEGTQYF. The whole variable domain, remainder taken from reference TRBV11-2 and TRBJ2-3, is EAGVAQSPRYKIIEKRQSVAFWCNPISGHATLYWYQQILGQGPKLLIQFQNNGVVDDSQLPKDRFSAERLKGVDSTLKIQPAKLEDSAVYLCASSPGEGTQYFGPGTRLTVL.

A few counts support this clone. The chain combines TRBV24-1 with TRBJ1-5; a weak D match, TRBD1 (6 bases). Germline V CDR1 and CDR2: KGHDR, SFDVKD. V gave up 7 bases and J gave up 6 bases, with 12 bases separating them. CDR3 length equals 13 residues. The chain's CDR3 is CATRDPRGQPQHF. The CDR3 coding sequence is TGTGCCACCAGGGACCCCAGGGGTCAGCCCCAGCATTTT.

Only one count was recorded for this clone. This chain uses TRBV12-3 or TRBV12-4 with TRBJ2-7; D is possibly TRBD1 (6 bases). V was clipped by 6 bases and J by 2 bases, with 11 bases between them. This CDR3 has 13 residues. CDR3 sequence: CASRQGLTYEQYF. The DNA of the CDR3 is TGTGCCAGCAGGCAGGGGCTCACCTACGAGCAGTACTTC.

The rearrangement joins TRBV15 to TRBJ1-4; no clear D. Germline-derived CDR1 and CDR2 are LNHNV and YYDKDF (reference sequence). V was cut by 1 base and J by 5 bases, with 11 bases left in between. This CDR3 is 15 amino acids long. CDR3 sequence reads: CATSRGGNTNEKLFF. The DNA for the CDR3 is TGTGCCACCAGCAGAGGTGGCAATACCAATGAAAAACTGTTTTTT. Full variable domain (remainder filled in from reference TRBV15 and TRBJ1-4): DAMVIQNPRYQVTQFGKPVTLSCSQTLNHNVMYWYQQKSSQAPKLLFHYYDKDFNNEADTPDNFQSRRPNTSFCFLDIRSPGLGDTAMYLCATSRGGNTNEKLFFGSGTQLSVL.

V and J are TRBV28 and TRBJ2-3; D gene uncertain. The CDR3 extends over 15 amino acids. The germline V gene encodes CDR1 MDHEN and CDR2 SYDVKM. The V end lost 3 bases, the J end lost 0 bases, and 10 bases lay between the germline ends. This chain's CDR3 is CASSLRALSTDTQYF. In DNA form, the CDR3 reads TGTGCCAGCAGTTTGAGAGCACTTAGCACAGATACGCAGTATTTT. Looking up the rest from reference TRBV28 and TRBJ2-3 gives the full variable domain: DVKVTQSSRYLVKRTGEKVFLECVQDMDHENMFWYRQDPGLGLRLIYFSYDVKMKEKGDIPEGYSVSREKKERFSLILESASTNQTSMYLCASSLRALSTDTQYFGPGTRLTVL.

This sequence joins TRBV28 and TRBJ2-7, with 8 positions matching TRBD1. CDR3 length: 13 residues. Germline V gene lookup returns CDR1 MDHEN and CDR2 SYDVKM. With V trimmed by 5 bases and J by 4 bases, 4 bases remained unmatched. The CDR3, as DNA: TGTGCCAGCAGTGTCACAGGGGGATACGAGCAGTACTTC. Translated, it gives CASSVTGGYEQYF.

This chain connects TRBV4-1 to TRBJ1-4; D possibly corresponds to TRBD1 (5 bases). CDR3 length: 15 amino acids. Germline lookup yields CDR1 MGHRA and CDR2 YSYEKL. Trimming took 8 bases from V and 7 from J, leaving 20 bases between them. The CDR3, as DNA: TGCGCCAGCCGCCCGCGGGGGGATTTGGGTGAAAAACTGTTTTTT. Translating gives CASRPRGDLGEKLFF.

The V gene is TRBV19, the J gene TRBJ1-6, with D hard to call. Trimming stripped 8 bases from V and 10 bases from J, with 9 bases between. CDR3 length: 11 amino acids. The germline V gene encodes CDR1 LNHDA and CDR2 SQIVND (reference sequence). CDR3 bases: TGTGCCAGTGGGCCATCATCACCCCTCCACTTT. Its translation: CASGPSSPLHF.

By sample fraction, this clone is medium-sized. The chain links TRBV9 to TRBJ2-7; TRBD2 might be the D (6 bases). The CDR3 covers 14 residues. Trimming shortened V by 2 bases and J by 3 bases, and 12 bases separated the two germline ends. CDR1 and CDR2 (germline): SGDLS, YYNGEE. The CDR3: CASSVGGESYEQYF. CDR3 DNA sequence: TGTGCCAGCAGCGTTGGCGGGGAGAGCTACGAGCAGTACTTC.

This CDR3 is CASSYSRAETQYF. Here the CDR3 DNA reads TGTGCCAGCAGTTACTCGCGTGCGGAGACCCAGTACTTC. The chain employs TRBV6-5 and TRBJ2-5; D remains unclear. V shed 0 bases and J shed 5 bases, with 7 bases lying between them. The CDR3 contains 13 residues. CDR1 MNHEY and CDR2 SVGAGI come from the germline V gene.

The CDR3 region is CASSFYNRERDEQFF. CDR3 DNA sequence: TGTGCCAGCAGCTTTTATAACAGGGAACGGGATGAGCAGTTCTTC. The rearrangement joins TRBV7-9 to TRBJ2-1; D is possibly TRBD1 (6 bases). Trimming shortened V by 3 bases and J by 8 bases, and 17 bases separated the two germline ends. Germline CDR1 SEHNR, CDR2 FQNEAQ (reference sequence). This CDR3 is built from 15 residues.

The CDR3 here is CASSDRTYMTGELFF. The CDR3 DNA sequence: TGCGCCAGCAGTGATCGGACTTACATGACCGGGGAGCTGTTTTTT. The chain couples TRBV10-2 to TRBJ2-2, with D possibly being TRBD2 (5 bases). The germline CDR1 and CDR2 sequences are WSHSY and SAAADI. The CDR3 totals 15 residues. Trimming left V 3 bases short and J 5 bases short, with 13 bases between.